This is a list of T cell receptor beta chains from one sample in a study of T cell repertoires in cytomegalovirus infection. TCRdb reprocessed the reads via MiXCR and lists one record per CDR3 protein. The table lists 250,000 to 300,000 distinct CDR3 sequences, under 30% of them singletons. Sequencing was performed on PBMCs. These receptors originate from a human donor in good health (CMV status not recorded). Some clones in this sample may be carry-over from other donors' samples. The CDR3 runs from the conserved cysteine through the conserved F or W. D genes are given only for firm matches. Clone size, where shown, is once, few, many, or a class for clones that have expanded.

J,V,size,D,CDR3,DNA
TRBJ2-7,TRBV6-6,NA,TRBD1,CATLQGANEQYF,TGTGCCACTCTTCAGGGGGCAAACGAGCAGTACTTC
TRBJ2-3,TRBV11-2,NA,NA,CASSLDNGRTDTQYF,TGTGCCAGCAGCTTAGATAATGGCCGCACAGATACGCAGTATTTT
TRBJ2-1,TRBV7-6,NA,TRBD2,CASSTRSGRGNEQFF,TGTGCCAGCAGCACCCGTAGCGGGAGGGGCAATGAGCAGTTCTTC
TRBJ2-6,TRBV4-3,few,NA,CASSQEKGETGLLGGANVLTF,TGCGCCAGCAGCCAAGAAAAAGGGGAGACAGGTCTTCTCGGTGGGGCCAACGTCCTGACTTTC
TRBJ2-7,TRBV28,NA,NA,CASRRGGAPYEQYF,TGTGCCAGCAGAAGGGGGGGGGCCCCCTACGAGCAGTACTTC
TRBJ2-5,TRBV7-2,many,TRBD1,CASSFGTGWYQETQYF,TGTGCCAGCAGCTTCGGGACAGGGTGGTACCAAGAGACCCAGTACTTC
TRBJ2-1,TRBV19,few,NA,CATTDGLSSYNEQFF,TGTGCCACCACGGACGGATTAAGCTCCTACAATGAGCAGTTCTTC
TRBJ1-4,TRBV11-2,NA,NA,CASSLETVPLFF,TGTGCCAGCAGCTTGGAGACAGTTCCGCTGTTTTTT
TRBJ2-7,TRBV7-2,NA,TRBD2,CASSLVGGVRDEQYF,TGTGCCAGCAGCTTAGTGGGGGGGGTCCGGGACGAGCAGTACTTC
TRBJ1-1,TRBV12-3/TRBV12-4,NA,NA,CASSYGQISGAFF,TGTGCCAGCAGTTACGGACAGATTTCCGGGGCTTTCTTT
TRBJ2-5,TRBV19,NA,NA,CASSVSSQETQYF,TGTGCCAGTAGTGTCTCGTCCCAAGAGACCCAGTACTTC
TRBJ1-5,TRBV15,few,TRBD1,CATGRGVNQPQHF,TGTGCCACCGGCAGGGGGGTCAATCAGCCCCAGCATTTT
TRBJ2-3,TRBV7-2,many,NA,CASSLGSGADTQYF,TGTGCCAGCAGCTTAGGTTCTGGCGCAGATACGCAGTATTTT
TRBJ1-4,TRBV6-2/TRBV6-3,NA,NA,CASSYPVEDEKLFF,TGTGCCAGCAGTTACCCGGTGGAGGATGAAAAACTGTTTTTT
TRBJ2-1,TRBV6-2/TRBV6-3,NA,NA,CASTKDYASYNEQFF,TGTGCCAGCACCAAGGACTACGCCTCCTACAATGAGCAGTTCTTC
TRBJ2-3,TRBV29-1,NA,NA,CSGRAGPDTQYF,TGCAGCGGGCGGGCGGGGCCAGATACGCAGTATTTT
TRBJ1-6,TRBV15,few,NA,CATSRGTGSSYNSPLHF,TGTGCCACCAGCAGAGGAACGGGGAGCTCCTATAATTCACCCCTCCACTTT
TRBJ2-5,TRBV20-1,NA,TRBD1,CSATRQGLETQYF,TGCAGTGCAACGAGACAGGGTCTGGAGACCCAGTACTTC
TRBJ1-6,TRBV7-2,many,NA,CASSLGILNSPLHF,TGTGCCAGCAGCTTAGGGATACTAAATTCACCCCTCCACTTT
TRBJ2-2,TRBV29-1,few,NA,CSVRQVGNGELFF,TGCAGCGTTCGTCAGGTCGGGAACGGGGAGCTGTTTTTT
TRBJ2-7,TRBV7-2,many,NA,CASSPRTKLEQYF,TGTGCCAGCAGCCCTCGGACAAAACTCGAGCAGTACTTC
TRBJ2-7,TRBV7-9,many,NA,CASSFSTGLALKQYF,TGTGCCAGCAGCTTCTCGACGGGTCTTGCTTTGAAGCAGTACTTC
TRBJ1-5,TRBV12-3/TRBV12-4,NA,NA,CASSLQVGRDQPQHF,TGTGCCAGCAGTTTACAGGTGGGAAGGGATCAGCCCCAGCATTTT
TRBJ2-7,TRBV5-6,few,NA,CASSRSTGGYEQYF,TGTGCCAGCAGCAGATCGACCGGCGGCTACGAGCAGTACTTC
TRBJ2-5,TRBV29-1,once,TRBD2,CSVGGLAGGKQETQYF,TGCAGCGTGGGGGGACTAGCGGGGGGAAAACAAGAGACCCAGTACTTC